Presented here are 25 T cell receptor beta chains from one specimen sequenced in a study of blood T cell repertoires in COVID-19. Profiled with immunoSEQ multiplex PCR; TCRdb holds only in-frame clones, not every one. The data contain 65,000 to 85,000 clones, roughly 90% of them seen just once; the ten biggest clones take up about 2.4%. The specimen sequenced was peripheral blood. These receptors were collected from a human donor in a cohort sampled during active COVID-19.

V gene TRBV2 combines with J gene TRBJ1-6, with unresolved D. V lost 5 bases, J lost 14 bases, and 10 bases lay in between. The CDR3 runs 11 residues. Looked up from germline, CDR1 is SNHLY and CDR2 is FYNNEI. CDR3 amino acids: CASSQKEALHF. CDR3 nucleotides: TGTGCCAGCAGTCAAAAGGAGGCCCTCCACTTT.

The chain joins TRBV21-1 to TRBJ1-2; TRBD1, the table's D call, was not compared with the DNA. TRBV21-1 is a pseudogene. The CDR3 runs 14 residues. The CDR3 loop reads CASSKDTGMGGYTF. CDR3 coding DNA: TGTGCCAGCAGCAAAGACACAGGGATGGGTGGCTACACCTTC.

The J gene is TRBJ1-4, the V gene TRBV6-6, with TRBD1 matching 8 bases. Germline CDR1 is MNHNY and CDR2 is SVGAGI (reference sequence). Trimming took 2 bases from V and 5 from J; bases not matched to a gene: 4. The CDR3 is made up of 15 amino acids. Here the CDR3 reads CASSYTGGANEKLFF. The CDR3 bases are TGTGCCAGCAGTTACACAGGGGGTGCCAATGAAAAACTGTTTTTT.

The chain uses TRBV23-1 and TRBJ2-7, with 8 positions matching TRBD1. TRBV23-1 is reported as an ORF; its role is uncertain. The CDR3 extends over 13 amino acids. J was trimmed by 7 bases and V by 5 bases; bases with no gene match: 7. The CDR3: CASSTRDRTEQYF. The CDR3 DNA sequence: TGCGCCAGCAGTACTCGGGACAGGACTGAGCAGTACTTC.

This clone was seen a handful of times. This chain connects TRBV6-5 to TRBJ1-5, with TRBD1 identical over 7 bases. Germline V gene data show CDR1 as MNHEY and CDR2 as SVGAGI. The length of the CDR3 is 14 residues. The V gene end was trimmed by 4 bases and the J gene end by 7 bases; junction bases not matched to a gene: 7. This chain's CDR3 is CASSSQTGSQPQHF. DNA for the CDR3: TGTGCCAGCAGTTCCCAGACAGGGAGCCAGCCCCAGCATTTT.

The chain uses TRBV11-2 and TRBJ2-1, with 9 bases matching TRBD1. CDR3 length: 14 amino acids. With 5 bases clipped from V and 2 bases from J, the junction kept 1 base outside the gene matches. Germline V gives CDR1 SGHAT, CDR2 FQNNGV. CDR3: CASSRDRAYNEQFF. CDR3 nucleotide sequence: TGTGCCAGCAGCCGGGACAGGGCCTACAATGAGCAGTTCTTC.

This sequence joins TRBV7-2 and TRBJ1-2, with D maybe TRBD1 (5 bases). This CDR3 has 17 amino acids. The V and J ends lost 5 bases and 6 bases respectively, with 25 bases between them. Per germline, CDR1 SGHTA and CDR2 FQGNSA. CDR3 amino acids: CASSPFGFGGIGNGYTF. For the CDR3, the DNA is TGTGCCAGCAGCCCATTTGGGTTCGGGGGAATAGGGAATGGCTACACCTTC.

The chain combines TRBV5-1 with TRBJ1-1; TRBD1 matches 7 bases. The CDR3 length is 11 residues. V gave up 5 bases and J gave up 7 bases; unmatched junction bases: 2. Germline V gene data show CDR1 as SGHRS and CDR2 as YFSETQ. CDR3 sequence: CASRTGNEAFF. The CDR3 nucleotides read TGCGCCAGCAGGACAGGGAATGAAGCTTTCTTT.

The rearrangement joins TRBV28 to TRBJ1-2; D possibly corresponds to TRBD1 (6 bases). Trimming removed 2 bases from V and 7 bases from J, with 11 bases in between. The CDR3 loop spans 13 amino acids. Germline V gives CDR1 MDHEN, CDR2 SYDVKM. CDR3 sequence (DNA): TGTGCCAGCAGTTTAGCGGGGGCGCGTGGCTACACCTTC. Its protein is CASSLAGARGYTF.

The CDR3 here is CASSYGGALNTEAFF. CDR3 DNA: TGTGCCAGCAGTTACGGGGGGGCCCTGAACACTGAAGCTTTCTTT. The chain carries TRBV6-2 or TRBV6-3 and TRBJ1-1; TRBD1 is a possible D gene (6 bases). V lost 2 bases and J 0 bases, leaving 10 bases between the germline ends. The CDR3 consists of 15 residues. The germline CDR1 and CDR2 sequences are MNHEY and SVGEGT.

This sequence joins TRBV4-3 and TRBJ2-3; D may be TRBD1 (7 bases). Per germline, CDR1 LGHNA and CDR2 YSLEER. V shed 4 bases and J shed 1 base, with 15 bases lying between them. CDR3 size: 16 residues. The CDR3 DNA reads TGCGCCAGCAGCCCCTTTCAGGGGGGAGGCACAGATACGCAGTATTTT. This sequence encodes CASSPFQGGGTDTQYF.

In its sample, this clone was seen a few times. The V call is TRBV4-2, the J call TRBJ1-2, with 7 bases lining up with TRBD1. The CDR3 has 15 amino acids. Germline-derived CDR1 and CDR2 are LGHNA and YNFKEQ. V lost 2 bases to trimming and J lost 4 bases; unmatched junction nucleotides: 7. In DNA form, the CDR3 reads TGTGCCAGCAGCCAACAGAGACAGGGAGGCTATGGCTACACCTTC. Its protein product is CASSQQRQGGYGYTF.

The chain carries TRBV4-3 and TRBJ2-3; the D gene is possibly TRBD2 (5 bases). This CDR3 has 15 residues. Germline V gene data show CDR1 as LGHNA and CDR2 as YSLEER. V lost 1 base and J lost 0, with 8 bases in between. The CDR3 DNA sequence: TGCGCCAGCAGCCAAGTGAGGACTAGCACAGATACGCAGTATTTT. Translation: CASSQVRTSTDTQYF.

The chain couples TRBV7-9 to TRBJ2-1, with 9 positions matching TRBD1. The CDR3 is 15 residues long. Germline-derived CDR1 and CDR2 are SEHNR and FQNEAQ (reference sequence). Unmatched junction bases numbered 7, after V lost 6 bases and J lost 4 bases. CDR3 bases: TGTGCCAGCAGTGCGGGACAGGGTATGTACAATGAGCAGTTCTTC. Protein sequence: CASSAGQGMYNEQFF.

This rearrangement joins TRBV6-2 or TRBV6-3 to TRBJ2-1, with D possibly matching TRBD2 (6 bases). V was pared by 0 bases and J by 3 bases, with 9 bases between. Germline CDR1 is MNHEY and CDR2 is SVGEGT. The CDR3 runs to 15 residues. The CDR3 sequence: CASSYSGTGYNEQFF. The CDR3 DNA is TGTGCCAGCAGTTACTCGGGGACTGGCTACAATGAGCAGTTCTTC.

The chain uses TRBV27 and TRBJ1-1; no reliable D call. There are 14 residues in the CDR3. The germline V gene encodes CDR1 MNHEY and CDR2 SMNVEV (reference sequence). V was cut by 5 bases and J by 1 base, with 11 bases left in between. CDR3 region: CASSPRLPNTEAFF. CDR3 nucleotide sequence: TGTGCCAGCAGTCCCCGACTCCCGAACACTGAAGCTTTCTTT.

The V gene is TRBV13, the J gene TRBJ2-3; 9 bases match TRBD1. Unmatched junction bases numbered 11, after V lost 4 bases and J lost 3 bases. This CDR3 has 17 amino acids. Germline V gene data show CDR1 as PRHDT and CDR2 as FYEKMQ (reference sequence). The DNA for the CDR3 is TGTGCCAGCAGCTGGACCGGGACAGGGAGGGGGACAGATACGCAGTATTTT. Protein product: CASSWTGTGRGTDTQYF. The complete variable domain, with remaining parts taken from reference TRBV13 and TRBJ2-3, reads AAGVIQSPRHLIKEKRETATLKCYPIPRHDTVYWYQQGPGQDPQFLISFYEKMQSDKGSIPDRFSAQQFSDYHSELNMSSLELGDSALYFCASSWTGTGRGTDTQYFGPGTRLTVL.

The V and J genes are TRBV19 and TRBJ1-3; D remains unclear. CDR3 size: 17 residues. Germline V gene data show CDR1 as LNHDA and CDR2 as SQIVND (reference sequence). V lost 3 bases, J lost 0 bases, and 15 bases lay in between. For the CDR3, the DNA is TGTGCCAGTAGTATCAGGTCTCATGACCTCTCTGGAAACACCATATATTTT. Translating it yields CASSIRSHDLSGNTIYF.

The rearrangement uses TRBV10-3 and TRBJ2-7, with TRBD1 matching over 10 bases. The germline gives CDR1 ENHRY, CDR2 SYGVKD. V trimming: 3 bases; J trimming: 7 bases; junction bases outside the gene matches: 9. This CDR3 spans 15 amino acids. The CDR3 DNA follows: TGTGCCATCAGTGAAGCGGGACAGGGGACAGGGGAGCAGTACTTC. Translating it yields CAISEAGQGTGEQYF.

This clone appeared a single time. J is TRBJ2-1 and V is TRBV7-8; 16 bases are a match to TRBD2. The CDR3 consists of 24 residues. V gave up 5 bases and J gave up 1 base; unmatched junction bases: 23. Germline lookup yields CDR1 SGHVS and CDR2 FQNEAQ. In DNA form, the CDR3 reads TGTGCCAGCAGCCCCAAGGGTTTGAGAGGCGGGACTAGCGGGAGGGCCGGGTCCTACAATGAGCAGTTCTTC. This translates into CASSPKGLRGGTSGRAGSYNEQFF. The full variable domain, in which reference TRBV7-8 and TRBJ2-1 provide the parts outside the CDR3, is GAGVSQSPRYKVAKRGQDVALRCDPISGHVSLFWYQQALGQGPEFLTYFQNEAQLDKSGLPSDRFFAERPEGSVSTLKIQRTQQEDSAVYLCASSPKGLRGGTSGRAGSYNEQFFGPGTRLTVL.

The gene calls are TRBV2 and TRBJ2-5; 8 positions agree with TRBD2. V lost 7 bases to trimming and J lost 5 bases; unmatched junction nucleotides: 9. The CDR3 sequence is 14 residues long. Looked up from germline, CDR1 is SNHLY and CDR2 is FYNNEI. This CDR3 is CASNVKRELETQYF. The CDR3 nucleotides are TGTGCCAGCAACGTAAAGCGGGAGTTGGAGACCCAGTACTTC.

The V call is TRBV5-1, the J call TRBJ2-2; 8 bases map to TRBD1. The CDR3 loop spans 14 amino acids. Unmatched junction bases numbered 2, after V lost 4 bases and J lost 3 bases. Germline values: CDR1 SGHRS, CDR2 YFSETQ. In nucleotides, the CDR3 is TGCGCCAGCAGCGAGACAGGGGACACCGGGGAGCTGTTTTTT. Its protein product is CASSETGDTGELFF.

The rearrangement uses TRBV7-9 and TRBJ1-1; D ambiguous. CDR3 length: 14 amino acids. Germline V gene data show CDR1 as SEHNR and CDR2 as FQNEAQ (reference sequence). Trimming shortened V by 1 base and J by 3 bases, and 9 bases separated the two germline ends. In DNA, the CDR3 is TGTGCCAGCAGCTTAGGACGGGGATACACTGAAGCTTTCTTT. Its protein is CASSLGRGYTEAFF.

The rearrangement links TRBV10-2 to TRBJ2-7; 10 positions match TRBD2. After removal of 7 bases from V and 0 bases from J, the junction contained 3 bases not matched to a gene. This CDR3 comprises 14 residues. Per germline, CDR1 WSHSY and CDR2 SAAADI. CDR3 in amino acids: CASTLAGPSYEQYF. CDR3 DNA: TGCGCCAGCACACTAGCGGGGCCCTCCTACGAGCAGTACTTC.

The chain couples TRBV2 to TRBJ2-5; TRBD2 might be the D (6 bases). Germline values: CDR1 SNHLY, CDR2 FYNNEI. CDR3 length: 13 residues. The V end was cut by 5 bases, the J end by 5 bases, with 12 bases between. The CDR3 DNA is TGTGCCAGCAGTCCGGGACTGGGGGAGACCCAGTACTTC. It codes for CASSPGLGETQYF.